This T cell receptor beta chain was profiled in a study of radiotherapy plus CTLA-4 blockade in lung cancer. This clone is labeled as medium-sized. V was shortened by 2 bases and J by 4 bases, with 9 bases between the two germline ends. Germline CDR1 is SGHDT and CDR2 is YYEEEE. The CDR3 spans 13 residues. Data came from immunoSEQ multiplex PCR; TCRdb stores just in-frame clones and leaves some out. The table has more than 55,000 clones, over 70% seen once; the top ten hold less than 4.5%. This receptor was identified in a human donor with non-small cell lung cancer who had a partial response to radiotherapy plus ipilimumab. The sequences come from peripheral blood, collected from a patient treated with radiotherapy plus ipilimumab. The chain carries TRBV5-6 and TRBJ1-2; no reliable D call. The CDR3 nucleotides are TGTGCCAGCAGCTTAGTAGTTCCCTATGGCTACACCTTC. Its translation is CASSLVVPYGYTF.